Listed below are T cell receptor beta chains from one sample, sequenced in a study of T cells in Graves' hyperthyroidism and ophthalmopathy. TCRdb called the multiplex PCR reads again in MiXCR, with one record for every CDR3 protein. The sample holds 500,000 or so distinct CDR3 sequences, over 15% seen once. The material sequenced was blood. The receptors here all came from a woman aged 18-35 years with Graves' ophthalmopathy. CDR3s include the opening cysteine and the closing phenylalanine or tryptophan. A D gene is named only where the DNA matches it firmly. Only some rows state a clone size, as once, few, many or a class for expanded clones.

>TRBV9|15|.|TRBJ2-2|.
CASSADLGDTGELFF
TGTGCCAGCAGCGCCGACTTAGGGGACACCGGGGAGCTGTTTTTT
>TRBV5-5|16|TRBD1|TRBJ1-1|.
CASSPMTGKGTTEAFF
TGTGCCAGCAGCCCCATGACAGGGAAGGGAACCACTGAAGCTTTCTTT
>TRBV6-1|13|TRBD1|TRBJ1-4|.
CASLTGAEEKLFF
TGTGCCAGCCTGACAGGGGCGGAGGAAAAACTGTTTTTT
>TRBV20-1|13|.|TRBJ1-5|once
CSAGTYSNQPQHF
TGCAGTGCTGGGACGTATAGCAATCAGCCCCAGCATTTT
>TRBV28|14|.|TRBJ2-5|few
CASSFIGQGETQYF
TGTGCCAGCAGTTTCATTGGTCAGGGGGAGACCCAGTACTTC
>TRBV12-3/TRBV12-4|16|TRBD1|TRBJ1-5|many
CASSPGQGRGNQPQHF
TGTGCCAGCAGTCCGGGACAGGGTAGGGGCAATCAGCCCCAGCATTTT
>TRBV27|16|TRBD2|TRBJ2-2|many
CASSLQRERGTGELFF
TGTGCCAGCAGTTTGCAGCGGGAAAGAGGCACCGGGGAGCTGTTTTTT
>TRBV27|14|TRBD1|TRBJ1-1|many
CASGEAGGNTEAFF
TGTGCCAGCGGAGAGGCAGGGGGAAACACTGAAGCTTTCTTT
>TRBV12-3/TRBV12-4|14|TRBD1|TRBJ2-7|few
CASNAGGFSYEQYF
TGTGCCAGCAACGCAGGGGGATTCTCCTACGAGCAGTACTTC
>TRBV12-5|15|.|TRBJ2-1|many
CASGDGSSGFNEQFF
TGTGCTAGTGGAGACGGTAGCTCCGGGTTCAATGAGCAGTTCTTC
>TRBV19|19|.|TRBJ1-1|many
CASSSGRAGARLMNTEAFF
TGTGCCAGTAGTTCAGGCCGCGCAGGGGCCCGATTGATGAACACTGAAGCTTTCTTT
>TRBV11-3|16|.|TRBJ1-5|many
CASSLDRTGGDQPQHF
TGTGCCAGCAGCTTAGATCGAACGGGGGGCGATCAGCCCCAGCATTTT
>TRBV3-1|18|TRBD1|TRBJ2-7|.
CASSQDALDRGRLYEQYF
TGTGCCAGCAGCCAAGATGCCCTCGACAGGGGGCGCTTGTACGAGCAGTACTTC
>TRBV12-3/TRBV12-4|14|.|TRBJ1-5|many
CASRRTGGNQPQHF
TGTGCCAGCAGACGTACGGGGGGCAATCAGCCCCAGCATTTT
>TRBV6-2/TRBV6-3|14|.|TRBJ2-5|many
CASSRTRRQETQYF
TGTGCCAGCTCCCGGACCAGGAGACAAGAGACCCAGTACTTC
>TRBV2|14|.|TRBJ1-6|few
CASRVQGNNSPLHF
TGTGCCAGCAGGGTACAGGGAAATAATTCACCCCTCCACTTT
>TRBV20-1|14|.|TRBJ1-4|few
CSAHFNLKNEKLFF
TGCAGTGCCCACTTCAACCTCAAGAATGAAAAACTGTTTTTT
>TRBV4-2|13|.|TRBJ2-1|.
CASSQELGFPWFF
TGTGCCAGCAGCCAAGAACTAGGGTTTCCGTGGTTCTTC
>TRBV10-3|12|TRBD1|TRBJ2-7|.
CATGTGVYEQYF
TGTGCCACCGGGACAGGGGTGTACGAGCAGTACTTC
>TRBV20-1|17|.|TRBJ2-2|.
CSARDPMRGPRSGELFF
TGCAGTGCTAGAGATCCAATGAGGGGCCCACGTTCCGGGGAGCTGTTTTTT
>TRBV10-3|16|.|TRBJ2-6|many
CAISAFGASGANVLTF
TGTGCCATCAGTGCCTTCGGGGCCTCTGGGGCCAACGTCCTGACTTTC
>TRBV28|14|.|TRBJ1-1|many
CASSVTDANTEAFF
TGTGCCAGCAGTGTGACAGACGCTAACACTGAAGCTTTCTTT
>TRBV5-1|12|.|TRBJ2-7|many
CASSLMGEEQYF
TGCGCCAGCAGCTTGATGGGGGAAGAGCAGTACTTC
>TRBV4-1|17|.|TRBJ2-1|.
CASSPEPGLSSYNEQFF
TGCGCCAGCAGCCCCGAACCAGGGCTAAGCTCCTACAATGAGCAGTTCTTC
>TRBV28|14|TRBD2|TRBJ2-1|.
CASSLLGGRETQFF
TGTGCCAGCAGTTTACTAGGCGGGAGGGAGACCCAGTTCTTC
>TRBV7-9|15|TRBD2|TRBJ2-1|.
CASREPSGGVDEQFF
TGTGCCAGCAGGGAACCTAGCGGGGGAGTCGATGAGCAGTTCTTC
>TRBV28|15|.|TRBJ1-5|many
CASSLGGLSNQPQHF
TGTGCCAGCAGCTTAGGGGGTTTGAGCAATCAGCCCCAGCATTTT
>TRBV5-1|17|.|TRBJ1-6|few
CASSRKDRPFYNSPLHF
TGCGCCAGCAGCCGGAAGGACAGACCGTTTTATAATTCACCCCTCCACTTT
>TRBV20-1|14|TRBD1|TRBJ2-7|many
CSAPGQVGSYEQYF
TGCAGTGCGCCGGGACAGGTGGGCTCCTACGAGCAGTACTTC
>TRBV7-6|22|.|TRBJ2-3|.
CASSLASPGLGLAATDTDTQYF
TGTGCCAGCAGCTTAGCGAGTCCGGGGCTGGGGTTAGCGGCAACCGACACAGATACGCAGTATTTT
>TRBV5-4|13|.|TRBJ2-7|few
CASSAGSPYEQYF
TGTGCCAGCAGCGCCGGGTCCCCCTACGAGCAGTACTTC
>TRBV15|16|TRBD2|TRBJ2-1|few
CATSRDLAGGRDEQFF
TGTGCCACCAGCAGAGACCTAGCGGGGGGGCGGGATGAGCAGTTCTTC